Sequencing of this T cell receptor beta chain was carried out in a study of T cell responses to AZD1222 COVID-19 vaccine. Findings and limits, study-wide: AZD1222 recipients seropositive at baseline numbered only six or seven.

In the case of this clone: Its antigen is still unknown.

TCRdb keeps only in-frame clones here, not all; method: immunoSEQ multiplex PCR. This table holds approximately 110,000 clones, over 75% found once. The sample was peripheral blood, taken on day 0 of AZD1222 vaccination. This sequence originates from an adult in good health.

CDR3 amino acids: CASSQIFRELQFF. The CDR3 DNA reads as TGTGCCAGCAGCCAAATTTTCCGAGAGCTGCAGTTCTTC. V gene TRBV7-9 combines with J gene TRBJ2-1; no firm D call. The CDR3 contains 13 residues. V lost 5 bases and J lost 12, with 17 bases in between. CDR1 is SEHNR, CDR2 FQNEAQ, per germline (reference sequence).